Listed here are 30 T cell receptor beta chains from one sample, sequenced in a study of post-analysis software for immune sequencing data. Study findings and constraints: Roughly five TRBV segments appeared more often in patients than in controls, and TRBV5-6, TRBV5-1 and TRBV20-1 were among these.

These receptors lack a known antigen. Each TCR beta cDNA library carried unique molecular identifiers. TCRdb reprocessed the PCR reads via MiXCR and lists one record per CDR3 protein. The sample lists almost 700,000 distinct CDR3 sequences, approximately 60% occurring once. Sequenced: blood. Receptor source: a girl aged 2-10 years with multiple sclerosis.

There are a few counts of this clonotype. The chain carries TRBV14 and TRBJ1-1; D is uncertain. Germline V gives CDR1 SGHDN, CDR2 FVKESK. The V end lost 1 base, the J end lost 1 base, and 7 bases lay between the germline ends. The CDR3 has 14 residues. CDR3 residues: CASSQVPENTEAFF. The CDR3 nucleotides are TGTGCCAGCAGCCAAGTTCCGGAGAACACTGAAGCTTTCTTT. Drawing the rest from reference TRBV14 and TRBJ1-1, the complete variable domain is EAGVTQFPSHSVIEKGQTVTLRCDPISGHDNLYWYRRVMGKEIKFLLHFVKESKQDESGMPNNRFLAERTGGTYSTLKVQPAELEDSGVYFCASSQVPENTEAFFGQGTRLTVV.

This chain joins TRBV12-3 or TRBV12-4 and TRBJ2-1, with 10 bases aligning to TRBD2. Trimming took 1 base from V and 0 from J; bases not matched to a gene: 6. The CDR3 extends over 18 amino acids. CDR3 nucleotide sequence: TGTGCCAGCAGTTTAGATGAGCGGGAGGGATCCTCCTACAATGAGCAGTTCTTC. Its translation is CASSLDEREGSSYNEQFF.

The V gene is TRBV6-2 or TRBV6-3, the J gene TRBJ1-5; 10 positions match TRBD1. This CDR3 is built from 15 residues. Germline CDR1 MNHEY, CDR2 SVGEGT. J lost 6 bases, V lost 5 bases, and 7 bases had no gene match. CDR3 coding DNA: TGTGCCAGCAGTCCCGGGACAGGGGTAAGTCAGCCCCAGCATTTT. Translation gives CASSPGTGVSQPQHF.

The chain recombines TRBV4-3 with TRBJ2-1; the D gene is possibly TRBD1 (5 bases). The germline gives CDR1 LGHNA, CDR2 YSLEER. The CDR3 contains 17 residues. V was trimmed by 0 bases and J by 0 bases, leaving 12 bases between them. CDR3 nucleotide sequence: TGCGCCAGCAGCCAAGAGTTAAGGCAGGGCTCCTACAATGAGCAGTTCTTC. It translates to CASSQELRQGSYNEQFF.

The chain joins TRBV7-8 to TRBJ2-1; D is unresolved. The germline V gene encodes CDR1 SGHVS and CDR2 FQNEAQ. V was trimmed by 0 bases and J by 6 bases, leaving 12 bases between them. The CDR3 is 15 residues long. The CDR3 coding sequence is TGTGCCAGCAGCTTAGCCCTAGACCCAAGCAATGAGCAGTTCTTC. Protein product: CASSLALDPSNEQFF. Combining the CDR3 with reference TRBV7-8 and TRBJ2-1 gives the whole variable domain GAGVSQSPRYKVAKRGQDVALRCDPISGHVSLFWYQQALGQGPEFLTYFQNEAQLDKSGLPSDRFFAERPEGSVSTLKIQRTQQEDSAVYLCASSLALDPSNEQFFGPGTRLTVL.

The chain links TRBV4-3 to TRBJ2-3; D is tentatively TRBD1 or TRBD2 (5 bases each). Trimming stripped 0 bases from V and 2 bases from J, with 12 bases between. The CDR3 sequence is 16 residues long. Germline values: CDR1 LGHNA, CDR2 YSLEER. The CDR3 loop reads CASSQDIGDPTDTQYF. The CDR3 DNA sequence: TGCGCCAGCAGCCAAGATATCGGGGACCCCACAGATACGCAGTATTTT.

The rearrangement uses TRBV7-2 and TRBJ2-7; 8 nucleotides align to TRBD1. The J call is doubtful: the DNA matches TRBJ2-5 better. Germline CDR1 reads SGHTA; CDR2 reads FQGNSA. This CDR3 is 15 amino acids long. The CDR3 sequence is CASSLDRVREETQYF. CDR3 nucleotides: TGTGCCAGCAGCTTGGACAGGGTTCGAGAAGAGACCCAGTACTTC.

CDR3 in amino acids: CASSQEQGTNGYTF. The DNA for the CDR3 is TGCGCCAGCAGCCAAGAGCAGGGGACTAATGGCTACACCTTC. J is TRBJ1-2 and V is TRBV4-1; D is possibly TRBD1 (6 bases). The germline V gene encodes CDR1 MGHRA and CDR2 YSYEKL. V gave up 0 bases and J gave up 6 bases, with 11 bases separating them. The CDR3 contains 14 residues.

V gene TRBV29-1 combines with J gene TRBJ2-7, with 9 bases fitting TRBD1. Germline CDR1 is SQVTM and CDR2 is ANQGSEA. This CDR3 spans 12 amino acids. Germline trimming cut 7 bases from V and 4 bases from J; bases unmatched to any gene: 5. The CDR3 sequence: CSGGTGKYEQYF. As DNA, the CDR3 is TGCAGCGGGGGGACAGGGAAGTACGAGCAGTACTTC.

The V and J genes are TRBV5-6 and TRBJ2-7, with TRBD1 identical over 9 bases. The J segment lost 2 bases and the V segment lost 2 bases, leaving 5 bases of the junction unmatched. The CDR3 length is 15 residues. Germline V CDR1 and CDR2: SGHDT, YYEEEE. The CDR3 DNA reads TGTGCCAGCAGCTTTGGAGGGACAGGGACCTACGAGCAGTACTTC. Its protein is CASSFGGTGTYEQYF.

A few counts support this clonotype. The chain carries TRBV6-2 or TRBV6-3 and TRBJ2-1; D not certain. The CDR3 contains 14 residues. The germline V gene encodes CDR1 MNHEY and CDR2 SVGEGT. V was pared by 0 bases and J by 7 bases, with 10 bases between. The CDR3 spells CASSYSRPGNEQFF. CDR3 DNA sequence: TGTGCCAGCAGTTACTCGAGGCCTGGGAATGAGCAGTTCTTC.

The chain couples TRBV7-2 to TRBJ2-6, with 8 positions matching TRBD2. V lost 2 bases to trimming and J lost 3 bases; unmatched junction nucleotides: 6. This CDR3 spans 17 amino acids. Germline V gives CDR1 SGHTA, CDR2 FQGNSA. In nucleotides, the CDR3 is TGTGCCAGCAGCTTATCCGGGGGGGCCGGTGGGGCCAACGTCCTGACTTTC. It specifies CASSLSGGAGGANVLTF.

The chain combines TRBV6-5 with TRBJ2-3; 7 bases are a match to TRBD1. This CDR3 comprises 16 residues. The germline V gene encodes CDR1 MNHEY and CDR2 SVGAGI. J lost 2 bases, V lost 2 bases, and 7 bases had no gene match. CDR3 in amino acids: CASSYGPGGNTDTQYF. The CDR3 region has the DNA TGTGCCAGCAGTTACGGGCCAGGGGGAAACACAGATACGCAGTATTTT.

V gene TRBV7-3 combines with J gene TRBJ2-7, with D hard to call. Trimming shortened V by 2 bases and J by 2 bases, and 10 bases separated the two germline ends. The CDR3 spans 14 residues. Germline V gene sequence: CDR1 SGHTA, CDR2 FQGTGA. CDR3 in amino acids: CASSLLSGPYEQYF. The CDR3 coding sequence is TGTGCCAGCAGCTTACTGTCAGGACCCTACGAGCAGTACTTC. Variable domain in full (rest from reference TRBV7-3 and TRBJ2-7): GAGVSQTPSNKVTEKGKYVELRCDPISGHTALYWYRQSLGQGPEFLIYFQGTGAADDSGLPNDRFFAVRPEGSVSTLKIQRTERGDSAVYLCASSLLSGPYEQYFGPGTRLTVT.

The genes are TRBV20-1 and TRBJ2-1; 8 bases are shared with TRBD2. This CDR3 contains 13 residues. V trimming: 4 bases; J trimming: 4 bases; junction bases outside the gene matches: 3. Looked up from germline, CDR1 is DFQATT and CDR2 is SNEGSKA (reference sequence). CDR3 nucleotide sequence: TGCAGTGCTAACCCTAGCGGGTACAATGAGCAGTTCTTC. As protein: CSANPSGYNEQFF.

The chain carries TRBV12-3 or TRBV12-4 and TRBJ2-3, with D perhaps TRBD1 (5 bases). V lost 1 base and J lost 5, with 10 bases in between. This CDR3 has 14 residues. CDR3 sequence reads: CASSLGAGQDTQYF. The DNA of the CDR3 is TGTGCCAGCAGTTTAGGGGCAGGGCAAGATACGCAGTATTTT.

The CDR3 DNA reads TGTGCCAGCAGCCTTATCGGGACTAGCGGAACAGATACGCAGTATTTT. Residues: CASSLIGTSGTDTQYF. V gene TRBV11-2 combines with J gene TRBJ2-3; 11 bases line up with TRBD2. The CDR3 is 16 amino acids. Germline CDR1 is SGHAT and CDR2 is FQNNGV. The junction had 7 bases not matched to a gene; V was cut back by 5 bases and J by 3 bases.

This clonotype was observed a few times. This rearrangement joins TRBV20-1 to TRBJ1-2; a possible D gene is TRBD1 (5 bases). Between the trimmed V and J ends, which lost 3 bases and 5 bases, there was a span of 13 bases. The CDR3 consists of 13 residues. Germline V gene data show CDR1 as DFQATT and CDR2 as SNEGSKA (reference sequence). DNA of the CDR3: TGCAGTGCTAGCGGGGGAGGGAGGTATGGCTACACCTTC. Amino acid sequence: CSASGGGRYGYTF.

The chain joins TRBV5-1 to TRBJ2-7, with 10 bases matching TRBD1. TRBJ2-5 matches the DNA end more closely, so the J call is doubtful. The CDR3 extends over 16 amino acids. The germline CDR1 and CDR2 sequences are SGHRS and YFSETQ. CDR3 nucleotide sequence: TGCGCCAGCAGCCCGGACAGGGGGAGCAGTGGAGAGACCCAGTACTTC. It is translated as CASSPDRGSSGETQYF.

This clonotype was detected only a few times. The CDR3 is CASSVQHDTEAFF. The DNA for the CDR3 is TGCGCCAGCAGCGTTCAACATGACACTGAAGCTTTCTTT. The J gene is TRBJ1-1, the V gene TRBV5-1; D unresolved. Trimming took off 4 bases at V and 3 bases at J, with 10 bases between the two ends. The CDR3 contains 13 residues. Germline CDR1 is SGHRS and CDR2 is YFSETQ.

V usage is TRBV7-2 and J usage is TRBJ2-7, with D perhaps TRBD1 or TRBD2 (6 bases each). Germline V gene data show CDR1 as SGHTA and CDR2 as FQGNSA. The CDR3 is made up of 14 amino acids. The V and J ends lost 5 bases and 4 bases respectively, with 15 bases between them. In nucleotides, the CDR3 is TGTGCCAGCAGCCTACAGCCGGGGGCTTACGAGCAGTACTTC. Protein sequence: CASSLQPGAYEQYF.

The chain uses TRBV29-1 and TRBJ2-3; D unresolved. V was cut by 8 bases and J by 9 bases, with 18 bases left in between. The germline gives CDR1 SQVTM, CDR2 ANQGSEA. This CDR3 contains 12 residues. The CDR3 coding sequence is TGCAGCTACAACCCCAAGGATGGGACGCAGTATTTT. It codes for CSYNPKDGTQYF.

V is TRBV7-2 and J is TRBJ2-3; 8 nucleotides align to TRBD2. This CDR3 has 17 residues. The V gene end was trimmed by 3 bases and the J gene end by 0 bases; junction bases not matched to a gene: 8. The germline gives CDR1 SGHTA, CDR2 FQGNSA. The CDR3 is CASSLLLAGTSTDTQYF. In DNA form, the CDR3 reads TGTGCCAGCAGCTTGCTCTTAGCGGGGACTAGCACAGATACGCAGTATTTT.

The V and J genes are TRBV29-1 and TRBJ2-1; possible D gene TRBD2, 5 bases. The CDR3 consists of 16 residues. Germline CDR1 and CDR2: SQVTM and ANQGSEA. Trimming shortened V by 7 bases and J by 1 base, and 20 bases separated the two germline ends. CDR3 DNA sequence: TGCAGCGCAGATCCGGGGTTGGGAAGGTCCTACAATGAGCAGTTCTTC. Translated, it gives CSADPGLGRSYNEQFF.

This clonotype was recorded many times. The chain joins TRBV7-2 to TRBJ2-1, with a possible D match to TRBD2 (5 bases). The CDR3 loop spans 14 amino acids. Between the trimmed V and J ends, which lost 0 bases and 9 bases, there was a span of 12 bases. The germline V gene has CDR1 SGHTA and CDR2 FQGNSA. CDR3 in DNA: TGTGCCAGCAGCTTAGCGGGCCTGGCGGGTGAGCAGTTCTTC. Protein: CASSLAGLAGEQFF.

The rearrangement uses TRBV10-3 and TRBJ1-4, with a weak D call TRBD1 (5 bases). Germline CDR1 and CDR2: ENHRY and SYGVKD. V gave up 8 bases and J gave up 4 bases, with 11 bases separating them. The CDR3 covers 13 residues. This CDR3 reads CAIATGLNEKLFF. The CDR3 DNA follows: TGTGCCATCGCCACAGGCCTTAATGAAAAACTGTTTTTT.

This clonotype has more than one count but fewer than ten. Compared with germline, one end of the junction differs, possibly owing to a read error. The chain links TRBV5-1 to TRBJ2-5; 11 positions match TRBD2. This CDR3 contains 16 residues. From germline, CDR1 is SGHRS and CDR2 YFSETQ. This CDR3 is CASSLVLAGGQETQYF. The DNA of the CDR3 is TGTGCCAGCAGCTTAGTTCTAGCGGGAGGCCAAGAGACCCAGTACTTC.

V gene TRBV12-3 or TRBV12-4 combines with J gene TRBJ2-7, with 9 bases aligning to TRBD1. The CDR3 loop spans 13 amino acids. Trimming took 8 bases from V and 3 from J; bases not matched to a gene: 5. In DNA form, the CDR3 reads TGTGCCAGCCTCGGGACAGGGAGCTACGAGCAGTACTTC. It specifies CASLGTGSYEQYF.

The gene calls are TRBV7-2 and TRBJ2-3; 10 positions match TRBD1. The CDR3 consists of 19 residues. Germline CDR1 reads SGHTA; CDR2 reads FQGNSA. V shed 4 bases, J shed 5 bases, and the junction held 18 bases outside the gene matches. The CDR3, as DNA: TGTGCCAGCAGCTCCCGCCGGAAAACGACAGGGGGCGCTGTAGATACGCAGTATTTT. It is translated as CASSSRRKTTGGAVDTQYF.

The chain uses TRBV28 and TRBJ2-3, with TRBD2 matching 7 bases. Germline CDR1 reads MDHEN; CDR2 reads SYDVKM. The CDR3 runs 15 residues. The V and J ends lost 5 bases and 3 bases, in that order; junction bases with no gene match: 8. The CDR3 DNA is TGTGCCAGCAGTGACGGGGGGAGGCGTACAGATACGCAGTATTTT. This codes for CASSDGGRRTDTQYF.